The 29 T cell receptor beta chains presented below share a single source sample, sequenced in a study of blood T cell repertoires in COVID-19. Method: immunoSEQ multiplex PCR; TCRdb's copy keeps in-frame clones and lacks some. In the table there are under 350,000 clones, around 85% of which are singletons. Sequencing was done on a sample of PBMCs or T cells enriched from blood (not recorded which). The receptors shown here come from a woman aged 40 to 50 with acute COVID-19.

The V call is TRBV2, the J call TRBJ2-5; 8 nucleotides match TRBD1. Losses at the gene ends were 6 bases for V and 5 bases for J; bases not matched to a gene: 8. Germline V gene lookup returns CDR1 SNHLY and CDR2 FYNNEI. CDR3 length equals 14 residues. The chain's CDR3 is CASSADRASETQYF. The CDR3 DNA reads TGTGCCAGCAGCGCGGACAGGGCCAGCGAGACCCAGTACTTC.

V usage is TRBV12-3 or TRBV12-4 and J usage is TRBJ2-2; D is uncertain. V lost 3 bases, J lost 5 bases, and 4 bases lay in between. The CDR3 covers 12 residues. CDR3: CASSFRTGELFF. In nucleotides, the CDR3 is TGTGCCAGCAGTTTCCGGACCGGGGAGCTGTTTTTT.

This rearrangement joins TRBV6-6 to TRBJ1-1; D gene ambiguous. The V gene lost 6 bases and the J gene lost 1 base, with 9 bases spanning the gap. Germline loops: CDR1 MNHNY, CDR2 SVGAGI (reference sequence). This CDR3 contains 13 residues. The CDR3 loop is CASSKARNTEAFF. The CDR3 nucleotides are TGTGCCAGCAGCAAAGCACGGAACACTGAAGCTTTCTTT.

This clone was recorded only once. The chain couples TRBV10-2 to TRBJ1-2, with TRBD1 matching 8 bases. The CDR3 is made up of 13 amino acids. CDR1 is WSHSY and CDR2 is SAAADI in the germline V gene. Unmatched junction bases numbered 9, after V lost 11 bases and J lost 4 bases. Here the CDR3 DNA reads TGCGCCCAGGCAGGGGGCCACGGCTATGGCTACACCTTC. It translates to CAQAGGHGYGYTF.

The genes are TRBV6-5 and TRBJ1-2; the D gene is possibly TRBD1 (6 bases). V lost 5 bases and J 4 bases, leaving 14 bases between the germline ends. Germline V gene data show CDR1 as MNHEY and CDR2 as SVGAGI. The CDR3 length is 14 residues. The CDR3 coding sequence is TGTGCCAGCAGTCGCGGGGGGGCCCTCTATGGCTACACCTTC. It encodes CASSRGGALYGYTF.

This chain connects TRBV28 to TRBJ1-5, with TRBD1 matching 12 bases. The CDR3 extends over 18 amino acids. The germline V gene has CDR1 MDHEN and CDR2 SYDVKM. V lost 5 bases, J lost 2 bases, and 10 bases stayed unmatched. This chain's CDR3 is CASSPRDRGRVGNQPQHF. In DNA, the CDR3 is TGTGCCAGCAGTCCCCGGGACAGGGGGCGCGTGGGCAATCAGCCCCAGCATTTT.

This CDR3 is CASSLGLDRVPVTEAFF. In DNA, the CDR3 is TGTGCCAGCAGCTTAGGCCTCGACAGGGTTCCAGTCACTGAAGCTTTCTTT. This chain connects TRBV7-9 to TRBJ1-1; the match to TRBD1 covers 7 bases. This CDR3 comprises 17 residues. Germline trimming cut 1 base from V and 4 bases from J; bases unmatched to any gene: 12. CDR1 and CDR2 from the germline V gene are SEHNR and FQNEAQ (reference sequence).

Comment on this clone: Other DNA variants within this sample encode the same CDR3. The rearrangement joins TRBV18 to TRBJ2-7; D not resolved. CDR3 length: 13 amino acids. Germline assignment: CDR1 KGHSH and CDR2 LQKENI. The ends were cut back, 3 bases at V and 0 bases at J, with 6 bases in the middle. In DNA, the CDR3 is TGTGCCAGCTCACCCGGTGGCTCCTACGAGCAGTACTTC. Its translation is CASSPGGSYEQYF.

This rearrangement joins TRBV19 to TRBJ1-3; TRBD1 is a possible D gene (5 bases). The V gene's germline CDR1 is LNHDA and CDR2 SQIVND (reference sequence). Trimming shortened V by 8 bases and J by 0 bases, and 20 bases separated the two germline ends. This CDR3 is built from 17 residues. CDR3 sequence reads: CASGDGTIILSGNTIYF. DNA for the CDR3: TGTGCCAGTGGCGACGGGACTATCATACTCTCTGGAAACACCATATATTTT.

This clone was counted once. The chain carries TRBV3-1 (or the pseudogene TRBV3-2) and TRBJ2-3, with TRBD2 as a possible D gene (7 bases). The CDR3 sequence is 16 residues long. CDR1 and CDR2 (germline): LGHDT, YNNKEL (reference sequence). Trimming left V 1 base short and J 5 bases short, with 16 bases between. CDR3 sequence: CASSQGGRGRGDTQYF. CDR3 sequence (DNA): TGTGCCAGCAGCCAAGGGGGGAGGGGCAGGGGAGATACGCAGTATTTT.

The chain recombines TRBV27 with TRBJ2-7, with 7 bases aligning to TRBD1. From germline, CDR1 is MNHEY and CDR2 SMNVEV (reference sequence). The CDR3 totals 13 residues. The V and J ends lost 5 bases and 0 bases, in that order; junction bases with no gene match: 1. The CDR3 loop reads CASSRDSSYEQYF. DNA of the CDR3: TGTGCCAGCAGTCGGGACAGCTCCTACGAGCAGTACTTC.

A single count supports this clone. J is TRBJ2-6 and V is TRBV11-2; no reliable D call. The CDR3 has 17 residues. Germline V CDR1 and CDR2: SGHAT, FQNNGV. Deletions cut 2 bases from V and 4 bases from J, with 15 bases between. Here the CDR3 reads CASSLILGLQGANVLTF. The CDR3 coding sequence is TGTGCCAGCAGCTTAATTTTGGGCCTTCAAGGGGCCAACGTCCTGACTTTC.

The rearrangement links TRBV4-1 to TRBJ2-1; the D gene is possibly TRBD2 (5 bases). The germline V gene has CDR1 MGHRA and CDR2 YSYEKL. This CDR3 is built from 15 residues. V was shortened by 4 bases and J by 4 bases, with 14 bases between the two germline ends. The CDR3 coding sequence is TGCGCCAGCAGCCCCAGCGGTCCCTCATACAATGAGCAGTTCTTC. This encodes CASSPSGPSYNEQFF.

The chain links TRBV29-1 to TRBJ1-4; possible D gene TRBD1, 6 bases. The CDR3 extends over 14 amino acids. Germline V gene lookup returns CDR1 SQVTM and CDR2 ANQGSEA. Deletions cut 1 base from V and 4 bases from J, with 10 bases between. In nucleotides, the CDR3 is TGCAGCGTTGAAGGGACAGAAAATAATGAAAAACTGTTTTTT. This sequence encodes CSVEGTENNEKLFF.

The gene calls are TRBV25-1 and TRBJ1-2, with TRBD1 matching over 7 bases. The V and J ends lost 6 bases and 7 bases, in that order; junction bases with no gene match: 11. Looked up from germline, CDR1 is MGHDK and CDR2 is SYGVNS. The CDR3 spans 14 residues. CDR3 residues: CASRETGKEAGYTF. The DNA of the CDR3 is TGTGCCAGCAGGGAGACAGGGAAAGAGGCTGGCTACACCTTC.

The V and J genes are TRBV20-1 and TRBJ2-7; weak D call: TRBD2 (7 bases). The CDR3 totals 15 residues. The germline V and J ends were trimmed by 3 bases and 4 bases, with 19 bases remaining between them. Germline CDR1 reads DFQATT; CDR2 reads SNEGSKA (reference sequence). The chain's CDR3 is CSASGGEGVLYEQYF. CDR3 in DNA: TGCAGTGCTAGTGGTGGGGAGGGGGTATTGTACGAGCAGTACTTC.

CDR3 in amino acids: CASSRGTNEKLFF. CDR3 nucleotides: TGTGCCAGCAGCCGCGGCACTAATGAAAAACTGTTTTTT. V and J are TRBV2 and TRBJ1-4; D gene ambiguous. V dropped 6 bases and J dropped 2 bases, with 7 bases sitting between them. CDR1 is SNHLY, CDR2 FYNNEI, per germline. The CDR3 loop spans 13 amino acids. Variable domain in full (rest from reference TRBV2 and TRBJ1-4): EPEVTQTPSHQVTQMGQEVILRCVPISNHLYFYWYRQILGQKVEFLVSFYNNEISEKSEIFDDQFSVERPDGSNFTLKIRSTKLEDSAMYFCASSRGTNEKLFFGSGTQLSVL.

This chain uses TRBV7-3 with TRBJ2-7; no clear D gene. The V gene lost 1 base and the J gene lost 4 bases, with 11 bases spanning the gap. Germline CDR1 is SGHTA and CDR2 is FQGTGA. This CDR3 has 14 residues. CDR3 bases: TGTGCCAGCAGCTTAATGGGTTCGGGTTACGAGCAGTACTTC. Translating gives CASSLMGSGYEQYF. Looking up the rest from reference TRBV7-3 and TRBJ2-7 gives the full variable domain: GAGVSQTPSNKVTEKGKYVELRCDPISGHTALYWYRQSLGQGPEFLIYFQGTGAADDSGLPNDRFFAVRPEGSVSTLKIQRTERGDSAVYLCASSLMGSGYEQYFGPGTRLTVT.

The V and J genes are TRBV27 and TRBJ2-7, with D tentatively TRBD2 (5 bases). The length of the CDR3 is 14 residues. Trimming stripped 9 bases from V and 1 base from J, with 16 bases between. The germline CDR1 and CDR2 sequences are MNHEY and SMNVEV (reference sequence). The CDR3 reads CASKRSLDSYEQYF. CDR3 sequence (DNA): TGTGCCAGTAAACGTTCACTAGATTCCTACGAGCAGTACTTC.

The chain links TRBV28 to TRBJ1-2, with D uncertain. The germline CDR1 and CDR2 sequences are MDHEN and SYDVKM. The CDR3 extends over 13 amino acids. Trimming took off 3 bases at V and 5 bases at J, with 10 bases between the two ends. This CDR3 reads CASSFEVDYGYTF. The CDR3 DNA sequence: TGTGCCAGCAGTTTTGAGGTGGATTATGGCTACACCTTC.

The rearrangement uses TRBV5-8 and TRBJ2-5, with D tentatively TRBD2 (6 bases). The CDR3 runs to 13 residues. V lost 6 bases to trimming and J lost 4 bases, with 13 bases between them. Germline loops: CDR1 SGHTS, CDR2 YDEGEE. For the CDR3, the DNA is TGTGCCAGCACCCGGGTGGGGGGAGAGACCCAGTACTTC. Encoded protein: CASTRVGGETQYF.

This clone is a singleton in its sample. The rearrangement joins TRBV6-5 to TRBJ1-4; D is unclear. V lost 6 bases, J lost 8 bases, and 16 bases lay in between. CDR1 MNHEY and CDR2 SVGAGI come from the germline V gene. This CDR3 has 14 residues. In DNA, the CDR3 is TGTGCCAGCAGGTTCTCTGAGACGGAGGAAAAACTGTTTTTT. It translates to CASRFSETEEKLFF.

J is TRBJ2-1 and V is TRBV28; TRBD2 matches 12 bases. The CDR3 is 14 amino acids. Germline V gene sequence: CDR1 MDHEN, CDR2 SYDVKM. V shed 6 bases and J 5 bases; nucleotides not matched to a gene: 2. CDR3 DNA sequence: TGTGCCAGCAGCACTAGCGGGGGGAACAATGAGCAGTTCTTC. As protein: CASSTSGGNNEQFF.

V is TRBV24-1 and J is TRBJ1-4; 11 nucleotides agree with TRBD1. Trimming at V came to 3 bases and at J to 6 bases, leaving 5 bases not matched to a gene. CDR3 length: 16 residues. Germline V CDR1 and CDR2: KGHDR, SFDVKD. The CDR3 protein is CATSDAPGQGDEKLFF. CDR3 coding DNA: TGTGCCACCAGTGATGCGCCGGGACAGGGGGATGAAAAACTGTTTTTT.

The gene calls are TRBV2 and TRBJ2-7; TRBD1 agrees at 10 bases. CDR3 length equals 13 residues. J was trimmed by 7 bases and V by 7 bases; bases with no gene match: 7. Germline V gene data show CDR1 as SNHLY and CDR2 as FYNNEI. As DNA, the CDR3 is TGTGCCAGCAACCGACCGGACAGGGGGGAGCAGTACTTC. This gives the protein CASNRPDRGEQYF. The full variable domain, with the rest looked up from reference TRBV2 and TRBJ2-7, is EPEVTQTPSHQVTQMGQEVILRCVPISNHLYFYWYRQILGQKVEFLVSFYNNEISEKSEIFDDQFSVERPDGSNFTLKIRSTKLEDSAMYFCASNRPDRGEQYFGPGTRLTVT.

The chain has TRBV11-2 and TRBJ2-2; 7 bases align to TRBD1. The CDR3 runs to 16 residues. The germline V gene has CDR1 SGHAT and CDR2 FQNNGV. The V segment lost 3 bases and the J segment 4 bases; nucleotides outside the gene matches: 8. This CDR3 reads CASSLGTELLTGELFF. The DNA for the CDR3 is TGTGCCAGCAGCTTGGGGACAGAATTACTCACCGGGGAGCTGTTTTTT.

The rearrangement uses TRBV28 and TRBJ1-2; TRBD1 matches at 12 bases. The CDR3 is 19 residues long. Germline V gene data show CDR1 as MDHEN and CDR2 as SYDVKM. The V segment lost 2 bases and the J segment 4 bases; nucleotides outside the gene matches: 14. The CDR3 DNA reads TGTGCCAGCAGTTTACACTCCGGGACAGGGGGCCTCGTTGGCTATGGCTACACCTTC. Translating gives CASSLHSGTGGLVGYGYTF.

V gene TRBV9 combines with J gene TRBJ2-3; D is perhaps TRBD2 (6 bases). The CDR3 is 15 residues long. The V gene's germline CDR1 is SGDLS and CDR2 YYNGEE. Trimming pared 4 bases from V and 0 bases from J, leaving 12 bases between. CDR3 residues: CASSSRRASTDTQYF. CDR3 DNA: TGTGCCAGCAGCTCACGGAGGGCTAGCACAGATACGCAGTATTTT.

The rearrangement links TRBV6-6 to TRBJ1-1; the D is unclear. The germline V gene has CDR1 MNHNY and CDR2 SVGAGI (reference sequence). V dropped 6 bases and J dropped 1 base, with 15 bases sitting between them. The CDR3 consists of 15 residues. CDR3 in amino acids: CASRRAAGWNTEAFF. Here the CDR3 DNA reads TGTGCCAGCAGGAGAGCCGCGGGATGGAACACTGAAGCTTTCTTT.